This paragraph covers one T cell receptor beta chain sequence. Its antigen is undetermined. The sample originates from a study of shared clonotypes between healthy human individuals. Notes on the study in general: Sharing across four donors was highest in naive CD4 (around 5%) and lowest in memory CD8 (approximately 0.4%). In the sorted subsets, rarefaction showed sequencing was incomplete despite large depth.

Naive CD8 populations comprised CD45RO-negative cells positively selected for CCR7, excluding terminally differentiated effector memory CD45RA+ cells. All the donors were Caucasian adults who lived in Nashville, Tennessee. In the source study's methods: Without quality scores, immunoSEQ junctional reads could not be filtered like full-length reads. TCRdb's copy holds only in-frame clones and misses some; the assay was immunoSEQ multiplex PCR. The D gene and trimming were derived from the DNA, and the V and J assignments and clone size from that table. The data contain 800,000 to 950,000 clones, roughly 96% of them singletons. Trimming cost V 1 base and J 8 bases, with 3 bases left between them. The germline CDR1 and CDR2 sequences are MNHNY and SVGAGI (reference sequence). The CDR3 extends over 11 amino acids.

This TCR came from a man under 40 in good health. Sequenced sample: naive CD8+ T cells sorted from blood. J is TRBJ1-3 and V is TRBV6-6, with no clear D. CDR3 loop: CASSYWDTIYF. The CDR3, as DNA: TGTGCCAGCAGTTACTGGGACACCATATATTTT.